One sample yielded the 26 T cell receptor beta chains listed below, sequenced in a study of CD8+ T cells in alopecia areata. cDNA serving as the sequencing template came from extracted, reverse transcribed RNA. The method was immunoSEQ multiplex PCR; TCRdb's version includes in-frame clones alone and lacks a portion of them. Of about 120,000 clones in the sample, almost 50% are singletons; the top ten hold roughly a sixth. Sequencing used CD8+ T cells sorted from blood, obtained at week 0. These receptors all stem from a human donor with alopecia areata.

This chain connects TRBV4-1 to TRBJ2-7, with D perhaps matching TRBD2 (6 bases). The V gene's germline CDR1 is MGHRA and CDR2 YSYEKL. V gave up 2 bases and J gave up 5 bases, with 10 bases separating them. The CDR3 contains 13 residues. The CDR3 DNA sequence: TGCGCCAGCAGCCAAAGGAGGGAGCACGAGCAGTACTTC. It codes for CASSQRREHEQYF.

This chain uses TRBV13 with TRBJ1-1; possible D gene TRBD1, 6 bases. Per germline, CDR1 PRHDT and CDR2 FYEKMQ (reference sequence). The CDR3 has 14 amino acids. V was cut by 5 bases and J by 4 bases, with 14 bases left in between. The CDR3 DNA is TGTGCCAGCAGCCTACAGGGTTGGATCACTGAAGCTTTCTTT. Translation gives CASSLQGWITEAFF.

The chain combines TRBV9 with TRBJ2-1, with 7 positions matching TRBD2. J gave up 8 bases and V 0 bases, and 5 bases lay outside the gene matches. Looked up from germline, CDR1 is SGDLS and CDR2 is YYNGEE. The CDR3 length is 14 residues. CDR3 in amino acids: CASSVGGGMDEQFF. DNA of the CDR3: TGTGCCAGCAGCGTAGGGGGAGGGATGGATGAGCAGTTCTTC.

This clone was seen more than once but under ten times. This chain links TRBV5-4 with TRBJ2-6, with 11 bases matching TRBD1. V dropped 7 bases and J dropped 3; count of bases not matched to a gene: 9. The CDR3 spans 17 residues. Germline CDR1 reads SGHNT; CDR2 reads YYREEE (reference sequence). CDR3 sequence: CASSGWTGGGGANVLTF. CDR3 in DNA: TGTGCCAGCTCTGGGTGGACAGGGGGCGGTGGGGCCAACGTCCTGACTTTC.

V and J are TRBV5-6 and TRBJ2-7; TRBD2 matches 7 bases. The V gene end was trimmed by 6 bases and the J gene end by 0 bases; junction bases not matched to a gene: 3. CDR3 size: 13 residues. Looked up from germline, CDR1 is SGHDT and CDR2 is YYEEEE. As DNA, the CDR3 is TGTGCCAGCACGAGCGGGGTCTCCTACGAGCAGTACTTC. The encoded protein is CASTSGVSYEQYF.

In its sample, this clone was seen a few times. V and J are TRBV7-9 and TRBJ1-1; D is perhaps TRBD1 (5 bases). The CDR3 covers 12 residues. The V and J ends lost 7 bases and 7 bases respectively, with 13 bases between them. Germline CDR1 and CDR2: SEHNR and FQNEAQ (reference sequence). The CDR3 is CASTPQGGEAFF. The CDR3 DNA reads as TGTGCCAGCACTCCCCAGGGAGGTGAAGCTTTCTTT. Based on the CDR3 plus reference TRBV7-9 and TRBJ1-1, the full variable domain is DTGVSQNPRHKITKRGQNVTFRCDPISEHNRLYWYRQTLGQGPEFLTYFQNEAQLEKSRLLSDRFSAERPKGSFSTLEIQRTEQGDSAMYLCASTPQGGEAFFGQGTRLTVV.

The chain is built from TRBV30 and TRBJ1-1, with D hard to call. CDR1 is GTSNPN, CDR2 SVGIG, per germline (reference sequence). V lost 1 base, J lost 6 bases, and 9 bases lay in between. This CDR3 has 12 amino acids. The CDR3 loop is CAWSGSLPEAFF. DNA of the CDR3: TGTGCCTGGAGTGGGTCCCTACCTGAAGCTTTCTTT.

The chain joins TRBV6-1 to TRBJ2-7, with D hard to call. Between the trimmed V and J ends, which lost 2 bases and 0 bases, there was a span of 5 bases. The CDR3 consists of 13 residues. CDR1 MNHNS and CDR2 SASEGT come from the germline V gene. DNA for the CDR3: TGTGCCAGCAGTGAAACCCGCTCCTACGAGCAGTACTTC. Translation: CASSETRSYEQYF.

The rearrangement joins TRBV6-5 to TRBJ2-7, with unresolved D. Trimming shortened V by 0 bases and J by 1 base, and 4 bases separated the two germline ends. The CDR3 extends over 13 amino acids. Germline V CDR1 and CDR2: MNHEY, SVGAGI. The CDR3 DNA is TGTGCCAGCAGTTACTCGAAATCCTACGAGCAGTACTTC. Protein sequence: CASSYSKSYEQYF.

This chain joins TRBV2 and TRBJ1-6, with TRBD1 identical over 9 bases. Germline CDR1 is SNHLY and CDR2 is FYNNEI. J was trimmed by 10 bases and V by 5 bases; bases with no gene match: 3. The CDR3 loop spans 13 amino acids. CDR3 loop: CASSTGGGSPLHF. The CDR3 DNA follows: TGTGCCAGCAGTACAGGGGGCGGGTCACCCCTCCACTTT. The full variable domain, in which reference TRBV2 and TRBJ1-6 provide the parts outside the CDR3, is EPEVTQTPSHQVTQMGQEVILRCVPISNHLYFYWYRQILGQKVEFLVSFYNNEISEKSEIFDDQFSVERPDGSNFTLKIRSTKLEDSAMYFCASSTGGGSPLHFGNGTRLTVT.

This chain links TRBV6-5 with TRBJ2-1; 7 bases map to TRBD2. This CDR3 contains 15 residues. Germline V gives CDR1 MNHEY, CDR2 SVGAGI. The ends lost 0 bases at V and 9 bases at J; junction bases unmatched: 8. DNA of the CDR3: TGTGCCAGCAGTTACTCGACTCTAGCGGCCGGTGAGCAGTTCTTC. It translates to CASSYSTLAAGEQFF.

The table lists this clone with a count of one. The chain couples TRBV29-1 to TRBJ2-2; D gene ambiguous. The CDR3 runs to 13 residues. Germline V gene data show CDR1 as SQVTM and CDR2 as ANQGSEA. The V end was cut by 8 bases, the J end by 1 base, with 11 bases between. The CDR3: CSTDDENTGELFF. The CDR3 DNA follows: TGCAGCACTGATGATGAGAACACCGGGGAGCTGTTTTTT.

V gene TRBV30 combines with J gene TRBJ2-7; TRBD1 might be the D (5 bases). CDR3 length: 11 residues. Trimming removed 4 bases from V and 4 bases from J, with 8 bases in between. CDR1 is GTSNPN and CDR2 is SVGIG in the germline V gene (reference sequence). CDR3 coding DNA: TGTGCCTGGACCCAGGGTTACGAGCAGTACTTC. Translated, it gives CAWTQGYEQYF.

This clone was recorded once. This chain uses TRBV2 with TRBJ1-2; TRBD1 is a possible D gene (5 bases). The germline CDR1 and CDR2 sequences are SNHLY and FYNNEI. V was clipped by 0 bases and J by 2 bases, with 13 bases between them. The CDR3 runs 16 residues. The DNA of the CDR3 is TGTGCCAGCAGTGAAGCGCTTCGGGACTTCAACTATGGCTACACCTTC. This sequence encodes CASSEALRDFNYGYTF.

This chain joins TRBV27 and TRBJ2-2; D is unclear. V was cut by 1 base and J by 4 bases, with 7 bases left in between. Germline V gives CDR1 MNHEY, CDR2 SMNVEV (reference sequence). This CDR3 spans 14 amino acids. The CDR3 bases are TGTGCCAGCAGTTTATTAGCTCTCACCGGGGAGCTGTTTTTT. Its translation: CASSLLALTGELFF.

This sequence joins TRBV29-1 and TRBJ2-7, with 9 bases fitting TRBD2. The CDR3 contains 17 residues. J gave up 5 bases and V 1 base, and 15 bases lay outside the gene matches. Germline values: CDR1 SQVTM, CDR2 ANQGSEA. The DNA of the CDR3 is TGCAGCGTTGAAGGACCTAGCGGGGAAGCCGTCGGTGACGAGCAGTACTTC. Translating gives CSVEGPSGEAVGDEQYF.

This chain joins TRBV7-9 and TRBJ1-1, with 7 bases matching TRBD1. V was clipped by 5 bases and J by 6 bases; unmatched bases: 12. CDR3 length: 15 residues. CDR1 and CDR2 (germline): SEHNR, FQNEAQ (reference sequence). CDR3 nucleotides: TGTGCCAGCAGCCCCAGGGGGGCCAGGGCCCCTGAAGCTTTCTTT. Translating it yields CASSPRGARAPEAFF. The full variable domain, in which reference TRBV7-9 and TRBJ1-1 provide the parts outside the CDR3, is DTGVSQNPRHKITKRGQNVTFRCDPISEHNRLYWYRQTLGQGPEFLTYFQNEAQLEKSRLLSDRFSAERPKGSFSTLEIQRTEQGDSAMYLCASSPRGARAPEAFFGQGTRLTVV.

This clone is a singleton in its sample. The chain has TRBV25-1 and TRBJ2-3, with TRBD2 as a possible D gene (5 bases). Germline V CDR1 and CDR2: MGHDK, SYGVNS. The V end lost 8 bases, the J end lost 5 bases, and 11 bases lay between the germline ends. The CDR3 is 12 residues long. CDR3 amino acids: CASLDWKDTQYF. The CDR3 bases are TGTGCCAGCTTGGACTGGAAAGATACGCAGTATTTT.

V and J are TRBV5-1 and TRBJ2-7; D remains ambiguous. The CDR3 contains 14 residues. V was cut by 0 bases and J by 1 base, with 8 bases left in between. CDR1 and CDR2 from the germline V gene are SGHRS and YFSETQ. CDR3 nucleotide sequence: TGCGCCAGCAGCTTGGTTGGGCCATCCTACGAGCAGTACTTC. Amino acids: CASSLVGPSYEQYF.

This clone occurred a few times. This chain connects TRBV11-2 to TRBJ2-4; D might be TRBD2 (5 bases). CDR3 length: 13 amino acids. The germline V gene encodes CDR1 SGHAT and CDR2 FQNNGV. Trimming removed 8 bases at V and 9 bases at J, with 17 bases between. Here the CDR3 DNA reads TGTGCCAGCCTCCACGGGGAGAACGGCATTCAGTACTTC. Protein product: CASLHGENGIQYF.

The chain recombines TRBV11-1 with TRBJ2-5; 7 nucleotides line up with TRBD1. CDR1 and CDR2 (germline): SGHAT, FQDESV (reference sequence). V was clipped by 5 bases and J by 3 bases; unmatched bases: 3. CDR3 length: 13 amino acids. This chain's CDR3 is CASSTDREETQYF. DNA of the CDR3: TGTGCCAGCAGCACCGACAGGGAAGAGACCCAGTACTTC. Using reference TRBV11-1 and TRBJ2-5 for the parts outside the CDR3, the full variable domain is EAEVAQSPRYKITEKSQAVAFWCDPISGHATLYWYRQILGQGPELLVQFQDESVVDDSQLPKDRFSAERLKGVDSTLKIQPAELGDSAMYLCASSTDREETQYFGPGTRLLVL.

In its sample, this clone was seen once. The chain uses TRBV29-1 and TRBJ2-7; D remains ambiguous. Germline lookup yields CDR1 SQVTM and CDR2 ANQGSEA. V lost 0 bases and J lost 1, with 10 bases in between. The CDR3 is 14 residues long. The CDR3 protein is CSVEEDGSSYEQYF. The DNA of the CDR3 is TGCAGCGTTGAAGAGGACGGTTCGTCCTACGAGCAGTACTTC.

The CDR3 region has the DNA TGTGCCAGCAGCGTACGAGCGGGGGACACAGATACGCAGTATTTT. Amino acids: CASSVRAGDTDTQYF. This sequence joins TRBV9 and TRBJ2-3; 8 bases match TRBD2. Unmatched junction bases numbered 3, after V lost 1 base and J lost 2 bases. CDR1 and CDR2 from the germline V gene are SGDLS and YYNGEE. There are 15 residues in the CDR3.

This clone was detected only a few times. The CDR3 region is CASSPGTSVDNEQFF. The CDR3 bases are TGTGCCAGCAGCCCAGGGACTAGCGTAGACAATGAGCAGTTCTTC. V is TRBV14 and J is TRBJ2-1; 10 bases match TRBD2. V gave up 4 bases and J gave up 5 bases; unmatched junction bases: 5. Germline V gene sequence: CDR1 SGHDN, CDR2 FVKESK. The CDR3 sequence is 15 residues long.

J is TRBJ2-7 and V is TRBV29-1, with D perhaps TRBD1 (6 bases). The CDR3 totals 14 residues. The germline V gene has CDR1 SQVTM and CDR2 ANQGSEA. Trimming removed 0 bases at V and 4 bases at J, with 13 bases between. In DNA form, the CDR3 reads TGCAGCGTTGAAGATCCGGGACAAAGATACGAGCAGTACTTC. It yields the protein CSVEDPGQRYEQYF.

The J gene is TRBJ1-5, the V gene TRBV5-1; tentative D call: TRBD1 (5 bases). V was pared by 1 base and J by 6 bases, with 14 bases between. The germline V gene has CDR1 SGHRS and CDR2 YFSETQ. The CDR3 totals 15 residues. CDR3 region: CASSLNPSRGQPQHF. CDR3 bases: TGCGCCAGCAGCTTGAACCCCTCGAGGGGTCAGCCCCAGCATTTT.